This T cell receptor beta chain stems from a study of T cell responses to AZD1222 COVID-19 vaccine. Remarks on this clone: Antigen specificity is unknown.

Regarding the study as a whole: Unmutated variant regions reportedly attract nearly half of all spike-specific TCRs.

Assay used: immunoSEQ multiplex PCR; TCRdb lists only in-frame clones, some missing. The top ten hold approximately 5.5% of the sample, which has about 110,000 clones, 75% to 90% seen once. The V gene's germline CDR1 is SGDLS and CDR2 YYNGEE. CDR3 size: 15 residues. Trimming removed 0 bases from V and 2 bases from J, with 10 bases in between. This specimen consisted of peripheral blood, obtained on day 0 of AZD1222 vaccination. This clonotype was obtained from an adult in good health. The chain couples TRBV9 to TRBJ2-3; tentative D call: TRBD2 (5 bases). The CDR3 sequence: CASSVELASTDTQYF. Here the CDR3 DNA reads TGTGCCAGCAGCGTAGAGCTAGCTTCCACAGATACGCAGTATTTT.